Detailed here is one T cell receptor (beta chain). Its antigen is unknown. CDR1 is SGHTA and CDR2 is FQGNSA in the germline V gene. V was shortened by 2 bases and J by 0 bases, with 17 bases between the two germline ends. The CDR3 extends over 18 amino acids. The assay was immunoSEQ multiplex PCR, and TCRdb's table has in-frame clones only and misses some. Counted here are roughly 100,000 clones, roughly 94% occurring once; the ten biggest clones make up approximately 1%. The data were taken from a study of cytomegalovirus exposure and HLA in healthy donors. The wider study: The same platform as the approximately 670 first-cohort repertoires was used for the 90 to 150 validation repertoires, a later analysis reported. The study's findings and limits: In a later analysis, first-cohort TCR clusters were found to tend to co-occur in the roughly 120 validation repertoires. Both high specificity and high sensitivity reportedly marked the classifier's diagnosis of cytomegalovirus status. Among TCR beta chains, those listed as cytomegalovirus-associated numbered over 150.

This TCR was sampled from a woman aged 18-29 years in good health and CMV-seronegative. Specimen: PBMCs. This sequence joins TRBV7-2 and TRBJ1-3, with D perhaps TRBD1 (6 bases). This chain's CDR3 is CASSLRGGGSYSGNTIYF. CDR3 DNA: TGTGCCAGCAGCTTAAGGGGGGGTGGATCCTACTCTGGAAACACCATATATTTT.